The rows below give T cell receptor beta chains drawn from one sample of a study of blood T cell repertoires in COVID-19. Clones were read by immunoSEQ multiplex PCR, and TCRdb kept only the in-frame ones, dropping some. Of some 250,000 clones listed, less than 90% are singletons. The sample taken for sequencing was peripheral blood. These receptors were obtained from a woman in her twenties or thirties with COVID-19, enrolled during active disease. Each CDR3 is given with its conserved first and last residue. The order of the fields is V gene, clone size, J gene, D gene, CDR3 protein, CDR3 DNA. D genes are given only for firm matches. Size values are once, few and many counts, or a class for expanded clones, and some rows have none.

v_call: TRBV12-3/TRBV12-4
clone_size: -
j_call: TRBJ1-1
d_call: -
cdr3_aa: CASSLRGDTEAFF
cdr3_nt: TGTGCCAGCAGTTTAAGGGGTGACACTGAAGCTTTCTTT

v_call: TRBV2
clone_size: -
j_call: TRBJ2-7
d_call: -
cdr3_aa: CATSRGYSYEQYF
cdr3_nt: TGTGCCACCAGTAGGGGTTACTCCTACGAGCAGTACTTC

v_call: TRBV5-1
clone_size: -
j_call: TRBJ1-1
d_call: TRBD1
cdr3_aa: CASSLTGGDEAFF
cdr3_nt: TGCGCCAGCAGCTTGACAGGGGGCGATGAAGCTTTCTTT

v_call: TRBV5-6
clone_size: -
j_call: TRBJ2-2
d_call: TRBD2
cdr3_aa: CASSWGLAGAPGELFF
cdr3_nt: TGTGCCAGCAGCTGGGGACTAGCGGGCGCACCTGGGGAGCTGTTTTTT

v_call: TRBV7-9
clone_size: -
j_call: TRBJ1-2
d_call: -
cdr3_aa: CASSFLQGDYGYTF
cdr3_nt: TGTGCCAGCAGCTTTCTACAGGGAGACTATGGCTACACCTTC

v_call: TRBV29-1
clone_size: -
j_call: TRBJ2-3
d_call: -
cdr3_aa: CSVVALAEGDTQYF
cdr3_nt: TGCAGCGTTGTTGCACTAGCCGAGGGGGATACGCAGTATTTT

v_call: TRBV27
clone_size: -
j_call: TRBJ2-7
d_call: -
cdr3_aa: CASSLSAGTKTYEQYF
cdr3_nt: TGTGCCAGCAGTTTATCCGCCGGGACAAAAACCTACGAGCAGTACTTC

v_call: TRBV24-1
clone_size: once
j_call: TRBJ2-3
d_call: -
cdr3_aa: CATSDLEDTQYF
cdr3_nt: TGTGCCACCAGTGATCTCGAGGATACGCAGTATTTT

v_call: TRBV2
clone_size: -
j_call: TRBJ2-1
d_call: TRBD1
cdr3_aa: CASSDRDREDEQFF
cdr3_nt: TGTGCCAGCAGTGATAGGGACAGGGAAGATGAGCAGTTCTTC

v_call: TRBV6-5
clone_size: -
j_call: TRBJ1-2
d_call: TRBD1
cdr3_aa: CASSLDRRVDGYTF
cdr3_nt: TGTGCCAGCAGTTTGGACAGGAGGGTTGATGGCTACACCTTC

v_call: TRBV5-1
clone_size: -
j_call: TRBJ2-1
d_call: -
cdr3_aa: CASSPREGGEQFF
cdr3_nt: TGCGCCAGCAGCCCCCGAGAAGGAGGAGAGCAGTTCTTC

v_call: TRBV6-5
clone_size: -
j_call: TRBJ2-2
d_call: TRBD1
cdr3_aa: CASAPGQPFTGELFF
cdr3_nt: TGTGCCAGCGCCCCGGGACAGCCTTTTACCGGGGAGCTGTTTTTT